A selection of T cell receptor beta chains follows, all from one sample in a study of shared clonotypes between healthy human individuals. The assay was immunoSEQ multiplex PCR, and TCRdb's table has in-frame clones only and misses some. The repertoire holds around 480,000 clones, with 75% to 80% as singletons. Input material: PBMCs. These receptors all come from a woman in her thirties or forties in good health. Some clones in this sample may be carry-over from other donors' samples. CDR3s include the opening cysteine and the closing phenylalanine or tryptophan. A D gene is named only where the DNA matches it firmly. Only part of the rows carry a size: once, few, many, or a class if the clone is expanded.

V gene	clone size	D gene	J gene	CDR3 protein	CDR3 DNA
TRBV20-1	many	-	TRBJ2-7	CSARLGDEQYF	TGCAGTGCTAGATTGGGCGACGAGCAGTACTTC
TRBV29-1	-	TRBD1	TRBJ1-1	CSVENRGGATEAFF	TGCAGCGTTGAAAACAGGGGGGGGGCCACTGAAGCTTTCTTT
TRBV29-1	-	-	TRBJ2-7	CSVAATYTASYEQYF	TGCAGCGTTGCAGCGACCTATACCGCCAGCTACGAGCAGTACTTC
TRBV5-6	-	-	TRBJ2-4	CASSLTPAGLAKNIQYF	TGTGCCAGCAGCCTTACCCCGGCAGGGCTTGCCAAAAACATTCAGTACTTC
TRBV7-6	-	-	TRBJ2-6	CASSLTHSGANVLTF	TGTGCCAGCAGCTTAACGCACTCTGGGGCCAACGTCCTGACTTTC
TRBV7-2	-	TRBD2	TRBJ2-1	CASSLAGTSVYNEQFF	TGTGCCAGCAGCTTAGCCGGGACTAGCGTTTACAATGAGCAGTTCTTC
TRBV28	-	TRBD1	TRBJ1-2	CASGVDREIYGYTF	TGTGCCAGCGGGGTAGACAGGGAGATCTATGGCTACACCTTC
TRBV27	few	-	TRBJ2-7	CATGIGGSLEQYF	TGTGCCACAGGGATTGGGGGGTCTCTCGAGCAGTACTTC
TRBV5-5	-	-	TRBJ2-3	CASSLSTGAGATVGTQYF	TGTGCCAGCAGCTTATCGACCGGGGCAGGGGCAACAGTGGGTACGCAGTATTTT
TRBV10-3	-	TRBD1	TRBJ2-7	CAISPGQGFYEQYF	TGTGCCATCAGTCCAGGACAGGGCTTCTACGAGCAGTACTTC
TRBV19	few	-	TRBJ2-7	CASSIRDAGPTYEQYF	TGTGCCAGTAGTATACGGGACGCGGGACCGACCTACGAGCAGTACTTC
TRBV19	many	-	TRBJ2-7	CASSIGPGRLDEQYF	TGTGCCAGTAGTATAGGACCGGGACGCTTAGACGAGCAGTACTTC
TRBV7-3	-	-	TRBJ2-1	CASSLSGLGNEQFF	TGTGCCAGCAGCTTATCAGGGCTCGGGAATGAGCAGTTCTTC
TRBV2	-	TRBD1	TRBJ2-2	CASRDRGFTGELFF	TGTGCCAGCAGGGACAGGGGGTTCACCGGGGAGCTGTTTTTT
TRBV9	-	-	TRBJ2-1	CASSAKVSGYNEQFF	TGTGCCAGCAGCGCAAAGGTTAGCGGTTACAATGAGCAGTTCTTC
TRBV2	-	-	TRBJ2-6	CASSKSASNSGANVLTF	TGTGCCAGTTCTAAGTCAGCCTCTAACTCTGGGGCCAACGTCCTGACTTTC
TRBV7-9	-	-	TRBJ2-5	CASSYSWETQYF	TGTGCCAGCAGCTATAGTTGGGAGACCCAGTACTTC
TRBV27	-	TRBD1	TRBJ2-7	CASSFAQGVPYEQYF	TGTGCCAGCAGTTTCGCGCAGGGGGTGCCCTACGAGCAGTACTTC
TRBV27	-	TRBD2	TRBJ2-1	CASSLGTSGRNEQFF	TGTGCCAGCAGTTTAGGGACTAGCGGGAGGAATGAGCAGTTCTTC
TRBV6-5	-	-	TRBJ1-1	CASSYADRNTEAFF	TGTGCCAGCAGTTACGCGGACAGGAACACTGAAGCTTTCTTT
TRBV6-5	-	-	TRBJ1-1	CASSYALDVPEAFF	TGTGCCAGCAGTTATGCCCTTGACGTCCCTGAAGCTTTCTTT
TRBV9	-	-	TRBJ2-2	CASSAWAPGELFF	TGTGCCAGCAGTGCATGGGCCCCCGGGGAGCTGTTTTTT
TRBV5-6	-	-	TRBJ2-5	CASSLRPGETQYF	TGTGCCAGCAGCCTCCGGCCGGGGGAGACCCAGTACTTC
TRBV4-1	once	-	TRBJ2-5	CASSLAAGRRQETQYF	TGCGCCAGCAGCCTAGCCGCCGGTAGGCGCCAAGAGACCCAGTACTTC
TRBV5-1	-	-	TRBJ1-5	CASSLAGGANPYSNQPQHF	TGCGCCAGCAGCTTGGCCGGAGGGGCCAACCCTTATAGCAATCAGCCCCAGCATTTT
TRBV28	-	TRBD1	TRBJ1-2	CASSSFGQGAISYTF	TGTGCCAGCAGTTCATTTGGACAGGGGGCAATATCCTACACCTTC
TRBV6-1	-	-	TRBJ1-5	CASSELRNSNQPQHF	TGTGCCAGCAGTGAATTGCGGAACAGCAATCAGCCCCAGCATTTT
TRBV11-2	once	-	TRBJ2-1	CASSTGHGAYNEQFF	TGTGCCAGCAGTACGGGACACGGAGCCTACAATGAGCAGTTCTTC
TRBV29-1	-	-	TRBJ2-1	CSVDVGVGYNEQFF	TGCAGCGTTGACGTGGGAGTAGGCTACAATGAGCAGTTCTTC
TRBV7-9	-	-	TRBJ2-2	CASSSRAIVTGELFF	TGTGCCAGCAGCTCGCGGGCGATAGTCACCGGGGAGCTGTTTTTT
TRBV14	-	-	TRBJ1-3	CASSQIAGDSGNTIYF	TGTGCCAGCAGCCAAATAGCGGGGGACTCTGGAAACACCATATATTTT
TRBV29-1	-	-	TRBJ1-5	CSVDGGEGQPQHF	TGCAGCGTTGACGGGGGAGAGGGTCAGCCCCAGCATTTT
TRBV7-9	once	TRBD1	TRBJ1-3	CASSTSRDRGNTIYF	TGTGCCAGCAGCACGTCCCGGGACAGGGGTAACACCATATATTTT
TRBV6-6	-	-	TRBJ2-5	CASSSLETQYF	TGTGCCAGCAGTTCATTGGAGACCCAGTACTTC
TRBV13	-	TRBD1	TRBJ1-1	CASSLGRLGQGGTEAFF	TGTGCCAGCAGCTTAGGCCGTTTAGGACAGGGAGGAACTGAAGCTTTCTTT
TRBV15	-	-	TRBJ2-1	CATSRGGGTKKRLF	TGTGCCACCAGCAGAGGTGGCGGGACGAAGAAGAGGCTCTTC
TRBV9	-	-	TRBJ2-1	CASSYLAPTSYNEQFF	TGTGCCAGCAGCTATCTAGCGCCAACCAGCTACAATGAGCAGTTCTTC